These 19 T cell receptor beta chains were all obtained from the same sample, sequenced in a study of CD8+ T cells in alopecia areata. The sample's treatment: oral pan-JAK inhibitor, 5-10 mg twice daily. RNA extraction was followed by reverse transcription into cDNA, which acted as the sequencing template. Here immunoSEQ multiplex PCR was the method, and the copy in TCRdb shows in-frame clones only, minus some. Among more than 85,000 clones listed, around 60% were seen once. Sequenced material: CD8+ T cells sorted from blood, taken at week 4, from a patient treated with tofacitinib. These receptors all come from a human donor with alopecia areata.

J is TRBJ2-5 and V is TRBV30; D is perhaps TRBD1 (6 bases). The CDR3 has 15 amino acids. Trimming pared 4 bases from V and 5 bases from J, leaving 20 bases between. CDR1 is GTSNPN and CDR2 is SVGIG in the germline V gene (reference sequence). The DNA of the CDR3 is TGTGCCTGGAACCGGGACACGGAGTGGTGGGAGACCCAGTACTTC. As protein: CAWNRDTEWWETQYF.

The V gene is TRBV7-2, the J gene TRBJ1-1; D gene uncertain. V lost 5 bases and J lost 3, with 10 bases in between. The CDR3 consists of 13 residues. Germline CDR1 SGHTA, CDR2 FQGNSA. The CDR3 loop reads CASSPLSDTEAFF. The CDR3 DNA is TGTGCCAGCAGCCCCCTCTCAGACACTGAAGCTTTCTTT.

This chain joins TRBV5-4 and TRBJ2-1, with D possibly being TRBD1 (6 bases). Trimming left V 4 bases short and J 3 bases short, with 20 bases between. There are 17 residues in the CDR3. In germline, CDR1 is SGHNT, CDR2 YYREEE (reference sequence). CDR3 sequence reads: CASSLIATGYFYNEQFF. The CDR3 DNA reads as TGTGCCAGCAGCCTAATCGCAACAGGGTATTTCTACAATGAGCAGTTCTTC.

The chain is built from TRBV7-8 and TRBJ2-1; D unclear. There are 14 residues in the CDR3. The germline V gene encodes CDR1 SGHVS and CDR2 FQNEAQ. Between the trimmed V and J ends, which lost 0 bases and 5 bases, there was a span of 8 bases. The CDR3, as DNA: TGTGCCAGCAGCTTAGCAACACCACACAATGAGCAGTTCTTC. It encodes CASSLATPHNEQFF.

This clone showed up just a few times. The chain combines TRBV7-9 with TRBJ2-7; D remains ambiguous. Germline CDR1 and CDR2: SEHNR and FQNEAQ (reference sequence). CDR3 length equals 13 residues. The V gene lost 5 bases and the J gene lost 5 bases, with 13 bases spanning the gap. As DNA, the CDR3 is TGTGCCAGCAGCGCACCGCCCGGGCACGAGCAGTACTTC. It encodes CASSAPPGHEQYF.

The chain carries TRBV4-3 and TRBJ2-7; possible D gene TRBD1, 5 bases. Trimming cost V 0 bases and J 1 base, with 7 bases left between them. Looked up from germline, CDR1 is LGHNA and CDR2 is YSLEER. The CDR3 covers 14 residues. The CDR3 sequence is CASSQDRASYEQYF. CDR3 in DNA: TGCGCCAGCAGCCAAGACAGGGCGTCCTACGAGCAGTACTTC.

This clone has more than one count but fewer than ten. The V and J genes are TRBV5-1 and TRBJ2-7; D tentatively reads TRBD1 or TRBD2 (5 bases each). With 2 bases removed from V and 3 bases from J, the gap between germline ends came to 15 bases. Germline CDR1 SGHRS, CDR2 YFSETQ. This CDR3 is 15 amino acids long. Here the CDR3 reads CASSFRDGTLYEQYF. In nucleotides, the CDR3 is TGCGCCAGCAGCTTCCGGGACGGAACACTCTACGAGCAGTACTTC.

The rearrangement uses TRBV7-9 and TRBJ1-2; TRBD1 is a possible D gene (5 bases). The CDR3 sequence is 17 residues long. Germline V gene lookup returns CDR1 SEHNR and CDR2 FQNEAQ (reference sequence). The V end was cut by 1 base, the J end by 5 bases, with 20 bases between. CDR3 in amino acids: CASSLEGRAKKQYGYTF. The CDR3 nucleotides read TGTGCCAGCAGCTTAGAGGGCAGGGCGAAAAAACAATATGGCTACACCTTC.

V usage is TRBV5-1 and J usage is TRBJ2-7; the match to TRBD1 covers 11 bases. The CDR3 totals 13 residues. The germline CDR1 and CDR2 sequences are SGHRS and YFSETQ. V trimming: 6 bases; J trimming: 3 bases; junction bases outside the gene matches: 2. The CDR3 region has the DNA TGCGCCAGCACGGGACAGGGGGACTACGAGCAGTACTTC. Translated: CASTGQGDYEQYF.

This clone was seen once. The chain is built from TRBV29-1 and TRBJ2-7; 9 positions match TRBD2. Germline assignment: CDR1 SQVTM and CDR2 ANQGSEA. V gave up 0 bases and J gave up 2 bases; unmatched junction bases: 8. The CDR3 sequence is 16 residues long. CDR3 loop: CSVEEEIAGVTYEQYF. CDR3 nucleotide sequence: TGCAGCGTTGAAGAAGAAATAGCGGGAGTCACCTACGAGCAGTACTTC.

The chain has TRBV9 and TRBJ2-7; weak D call: TRBD2 (6 bases). This CDR3 spans 15 amino acids. Germline-derived CDR1 and CDR2 are SGDLS and YYNGEE. Trimming removed 1 base from V and 2 bases from J, with 13 bases in between. Written as DNA, the CDR3 is TGTGCCAGCAGCGTATCGGGAGCGGGTCCCTACGAGCAGTACTTC. Translating gives CASSVSGAGPYEQYF.

This clone has a handful of counts. The chain couples TRBV19 to TRBJ2-1, with no clear D. The ends were cut back, 4 bases at V and 6 bases at J, with 10 bases in the middle. This CDR3 spans 13 amino acids. Germline CDR1 LNHDA, CDR2 SQIVND (reference sequence). CDR3 sequence: CASSTTDVNEQFF. CDR3 nucleotides: TGTGCCAGTAGTACGACGGACGTCAATGAGCAGTTCTTC.

In this sample, this clone turned up a few times. The J gene is TRBJ2-1, the V gene TRBV4-3, with TRBD2 matching 9 bases. The germline gives CDR1 LGHNA, CDR2 YSLEER. Trimming cost V 2 bases and J 2 bases; bases outside gene matches: 1. This CDR3 is built from 15 residues. The CDR3 coding sequence is TGCGCCAGCAGCCAAAGCGGGGGGACCTACAATGAGCAGTTCTTC. Translating gives CASSQSGGTYNEQFF.

This clone occurred once. J is TRBJ1-2 and V is TRBV30; D gene ambiguous. This CDR3 region has 10 residues. Looked up from germline, CDR1 is GTSNPN and CDR2 is SVGIG (reference sequence). Deletions cut 7 bases from V and 6 bases from J, with 9 bases between. CDR3 in amino acids: CALDENGYTF. CDR3 sequence (DNA): TGTGCCTTGGACGAGAATGGCTACACCTTC.

This clone was counted a few times. This chain uses TRBV28 with TRBJ1-2; the match to TRBD1 covers 8 bases. Germline V lookup: CDR1 MDHEN, CDR2 SYDVKM. Trimming at V came to 5 bases and at J to 3 bases, leaving 2 bases not matched to a gene. This CDR3 is 13 amino acids long. CDR3 bases: TGTGCCAGCAGTCCGGGACAGGACTATGGCTACACCTTC. Amino acids: CASSPGQDYGYTF.

The chain links TRBV6-5 to TRBJ2-5, with D perhaps TRBD2 (6 bases). Germline CDR1 and CDR2: MNHEY and SVGAGI. The CDR3 covers 13 residues. V lost 3 bases and J lost 5, with 10 bases in between. Written as DNA, the CDR3 is TGTGCCAGCAGTTATGGAGGAGGGGAGACCCAGTACTTC. The encoded protein is CASSYGGGETQYF.

The rearrangement joins TRBV25-1 to TRBJ2-6, with a weak D call TRBD2 (5 bases). Between the trimmed V and J ends, which lost 2 bases and 2 bases, there was a span of 10 bases. From germline, CDR1 is MGHDK and CDR2 SYGVNS. The CDR3 sequence is 16 residues long. CDR3 in DNA: TGTGCCAGCAGTGAACCAGGAGGAACTGGGGCCAACGTCCTGACTTTC. It translates to CASSEPGGTGANVLTF. The whole variable domain, filled in from reference TRBV25-1 and TRBJ2-6, reads EADIYQTPRYLVIGTGKKITLECSQTMGHDKMYWYQQDPGMELHLIHYSYGVNSTEKGDLSSESTVSRIRTEHFPLTLESARPSHTSQYLCASSEPGGTGANVLTFGAGSRLTVL.

V and J are TRBV7-9 and TRBJ2-1; tentatively, D is TRBD2 (6 bases). The CDR3 is 15 residues long. Germline V gives CDR1 SEHNR, CDR2 FQNEAQ (reference sequence). Trimming cost V 1 base and J 7 bases, with 14 bases left between them. The CDR3 reads CASSLVKGSGNEQFF. The CDR3 DNA reads TGTGCCAGCAGCTTAGTTAAGGGAAGCGGGAATGAGCAGTTCTTC.

The chain carries TRBV27 and TRBJ1-1, with D unclear. The germline gives CDR1 MNHEY, CDR2 SMNVEV (reference sequence). Trimming left V 6 bases short and J 1 base short, with 6 bases between. This CDR3 region has 12 residues. The CDR3 protein is CASRVSNTEAFF. The CDR3 DNA reads TGTGCCAGCAGAGTCTCGAACACTGAAGCTTTCTTT.